This T cell receptor (beta chain) was recovered during a study of Ad26.COV2.S vaccination and SARS-CoV-2 variants. The wider study: Recipients of Ad26.COV2.S got it intramuscularly, once or twice 56 days apart.

The study's findings and limits: Substantial post-vaccination breadth of spike-specific CD8+ and CD4+ T cell responses was reported.

Regarding this clone: The antigen is unknown.

The treatment was: around 19 received Ad26.COV2.S at low or high dose, single or two shots; 5 received placebo; per-sample allocation not given. Sampling took place 63 days after the first vaccine or placebo injection. This CDR3 is built from 15 residues. Germline CDR1 reads SEHNR; CDR2 reads FQNEAQ (reference sequence). The V and J ends lost 1 base and 3 bases respectively, with 10 bases between them. Here immunoSEQ multiplex PCR was the method, and the copy in TCRdb shows in-frame clones only, minus some. The table has roughly 700,000 clones, 89% seen once. The sequencing here drew on peripheral blood, taken in a trial of Ad26.COV2.S vaccine versus placebo. The source of this sequence is a person aged 18-65 years who received the Ad26.COV2.S COVID-19 vaccine or a placebo. The chain joins TRBV7-9 to TRBJ2-4; either TRBD1 or TRBD2 may supply D (6 bases each). CDR3 in amino acids: CASSLGGASKNIQYF. CDR3 nucleotides: TGTGCCAGCAGCTTAGGGGGGGCAAGCAAAAACATTCAGTACTTC. The full variable domain, rest sourced from reference TRBV7-9 and TRBJ2-4, is DTGVSQNPRHKITKRGQNVTFRCDPISEHNRLYWYRQTLGQGPEFLTYFQNEAQLEKSRLLSDRFSAERPKGSFSTLEIQRTEQGDSAMYLCASSLGGASKNIQYFGAGTRLSVL.